These 12 T cell receptor beta chains originate from one sample sequenced in a study of T cell changes during pregnancy in multiple sclerosis. Some clones are missing from TCRdb's copy, which holds only in-frame ones; the method was immunoSEQ multiplex PCR. This sample has more than 60,000 clones, with about 91% found just once. This specimen consisted of CD4+ T cells from peripheral blood mononuclear cells, obtained in the third trimester of pregnancy. All receptors come from a female donor in good health, enrolled as a control in a pregnancy study.

This clone appeared once. The chain uses TRBV6-1 and TRBJ2-1; a weak D match, TRBD2 (7 bases). The CDR3 covers 15 residues. The germline CDR1 and CDR2 sequences are MNHNS and SASEGT. The V gene lost 2 bases and the J gene lost 6 bases, with 14 bases spanning the gap. CDR3 nucleotides: TGTGCCAGCAGTGAACGGGGGGACATTATCAATGAGCAGTTCTTC. Translated, it gives CASSERGDIINEQFF.

This clone was found once. The chain recombines TRBV7-8 with TRBJ2-7; 10 bases align to TRBD2. The CDR3 has 15 amino acids. Germline V lookup: CDR1 SGHVS, CDR2 FQNEAQ. V was pared by 6 bases and J by 7 bases, with 12 bases of the junction left unmatched. The CDR3 protein is CASRGVSGGIGEQYF. The CDR3 DNA sequence: TGTGCCAGCAGGGGGGTTAGCGGGGGGATAGGGGAGCAGTACTTC. Full variable domain (rest looked up from reference TRBV7-8 and TRBJ2-7): GAGVSQSPRYKVAKRGQDVALRCDPISGHVSLFWYQQALGQGPEFLTYFQNEAQLDKSGLPSDRFFAERPEGSVSTLKIQRTQQEDSAVYLCASRGVSGGIGEQYFGPGTRLTVT.

CDR3 sequence reads: CASSPSDRPHNYGYTF. In nucleotides, the CDR3 is TGTGCCAGCTCACCCTCGGACAGACCGCATAACTATGGCTACACCTTC. The chain employs TRBV18 and TRBJ1-2; D may be TRBD1 (6 bases). With 3 bases removed from V and 1 base from J, the gap between germline ends came to 15 bases. Germline loops: CDR1 KGHSH, CDR2 LQKENI. The CDR3 runs 16 residues. Looking up the rest from reference TRBV18 and TRBJ1-2 gives the full variable domain: NAGVMQNPRHLVRRRGQEARLRCSPMKGHSHVYWYRQLPEEGLKFMVYLQKENIIDESGMPKERFSAEFPKEGPSILRIQQVVRGDSAAYFCASSPSDRPHNYGYTFGSGTRLTVV.

This chain joins TRBV6-1 and TRBJ2-3, with D unclear. The germline V gene has CDR1 MNHNS and CDR2 SASEGT. The CDR3 has 13 amino acids. Trimming took 2 bases from V and 11 from J, leaving 14 bases between them. The CDR3 spells CASSESATVRQYF. The CDR3 DNA sequence: TGTGCCAGCAGTGAATCCGCTACCGTTAGGCAGTATTTT.

V and J are TRBV27 and TRBJ2-1; D is possibly TRBD2 (5 bases). Germline CDR1 reads MNHEY; CDR2 reads SMNVEV (reference sequence). V was clipped by 2 bases and J by 4 bases, with 12 bases between them. The CDR3 covers 15 residues. The CDR3 DNA follows: TGTGCCAGCAGTTTACTAGCATCTCCTTACAATGAGCAGTTCTTC. Translating it yields CASSLLASPYNEQFF.

This chain connects TRBV29-1 to TRBJ2-2, with D perhaps matching TRBD1 (6 bases). This CDR3 comprises 15 residues. V was pared by 5 bases and J by 0 bases, with 13 bases between. The V gene's germline CDR1 is SQVTM and CDR2 ANQGSEA. The CDR3 spells CSVTSGATNTGELFF. The CDR3 nucleotides are TGCAGCGTTACGTCAGGGGCCACGAACACCGGGGAGCTGTTTTTT.

Here the CDR3 DNA reads TGTGCCAGCACAAGGGGTGCTGGAAACACCATATATTTT. Amino acids: CASTRGAGNTIYF. V is TRBV6-5 and J is TRBJ1-3; the D gene is possibly TRBD1 (5 bases). The CDR3 is made up of 13 amino acids. V shed 7 bases and J shed 2 bases, with 9 bases lying between them. Per germline, CDR1 MNHEY and CDR2 SVGAGI.

A few counts support this clone. The chain couples TRBV2 to TRBJ1-2; possible D gene TRBD1, 6 bases. Germline V lookup: CDR1 SNHLY, CDR2 FYNNEI. The ends were cut back, 1 base at V and 4 bases at J, with 7 bases in the middle. The CDR3 sequence is 13 residues long. CDR3 DNA sequence: TGTGCCAGCAGTGAAGGGGGGCTCTATGGCTACACCTTC. Protein product: CASSEGGLYGYTF. The whole variable domain, filled in from reference TRBV2 and TRBJ1-2, reads EPEVTQTPSHQVTQMGQEVILRCVPISNHLYFYWYRQILGQKVEFLVSFYNNEISEKSEIFDDQFSVERPDGSNFTLKIRSTKLEDSAMYFCASSEGGLYGYTFGSGTRLTVV.

The table lists this clone with a count of one. This rearrangement joins TRBV5-1 to TRBJ2-3, with D perhaps TRBD2 (5 bases). This CDR3 has 13 residues. Trimming removed 9 bases at V and 5 bases at J, with 16 bases between. Germline CDR1 reads SGHRS; CDR2 reads YFSETQ. CDR3 loop: CATSGNSQDTQYF. CDR3 bases: TGCGCCACCTCCGGGAATTCACAAGATACGCAGTATTTT. The variable domain in full, completed from reference TRBV5-1 and TRBJ2-3, reads KAGVTQTPRYLIKTRGQQVTLSCSPISGHRSVSWYQQTPGQGLQFLFEYFSETQRNKGNFPGRFSGRQFSNSRSEMNVSTLELGDSALYLCATSGNSQDTQYFGPGTRLTVL.

The rearrangement links TRBV7-2 to TRBJ2-5; TRBD1 agrees at 8 bases. This CDR3 is built from 16 residues. With V trimmed by 4 bases and J by 1 base, 8 bases remained unmatched. CDR1 is SGHTA and CDR2 is FQGNSA in the germline V gene. The CDR3 protein is CASSSTGDPRQETQYF. The CDR3 coding sequence is TGTGCCAGCAGCTCGACAGGGGACCCCCGCCAAGAGACCCAGTACTTC.

This clone has just one count. CDR3 coding DNA: TGTGCCAGCAGCTTAGAACCTGGGTCGGGTCAGCCCCAGCATTTT. This sequence encodes CASSLEPGSGQPQHF. V is TRBV7-2 and J is TRBJ1-5, with D hard to call. The CDR3 consists of 15 residues. The V end was cut by 1 base, the J end by 6 bases, with 13 bases between. Looked up from germline, CDR1 is SGHTA and CDR2 is FQGNSA. The entire variable domain, with the rest obtained from reference TRBV7-2 and TRBJ1-5, is as follows: GAGVSQSPSNKVTEKGKDVELRCDPISGHTALYWYRQSLGQGLEFLIYFQGNSAPDKSGLPSDRFSAERTGGSVSTLTIQRTQQEDSAVYLCASSLEPGSGQPQHFGDGTRLSIL.

The rearrangement uses TRBV15 and TRBJ2-1; 9 nucleotides align to TRBD1. V trimming: 0 bases; J trimming: 8 bases; junction bases outside the gene matches: 8. Looked up from germline, CDR1 is LNHNV and CDR2 is YYDKDF (reference sequence). The CDR3 covers 16 residues. Here the CDR3 reads CATSRDQDRGVDEQFF. The CDR3 DNA reads as TGTGCCACCAGCAGAGATCAGGACAGGGGAGTCGATGAGCAGTTCTTC.